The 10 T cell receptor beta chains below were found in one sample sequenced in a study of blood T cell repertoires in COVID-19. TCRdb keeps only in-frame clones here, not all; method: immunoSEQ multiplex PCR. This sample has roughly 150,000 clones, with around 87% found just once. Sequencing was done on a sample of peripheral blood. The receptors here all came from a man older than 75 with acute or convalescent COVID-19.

CDR3 sequence: CASSLDPGNAFF. CDR3 in DNA: TGTGCCAGCAGTTTAGATCCAGGGAATGCTTTCTTT. This chain connects TRBV12-3 or TRBV12-4 to TRBJ1-1; D possibly corresponds to TRBD1 (5 bases). Between the trimmed V and J ends, which lost 1 base and 11 bases, there was a span of 11 bases. This CDR3 contains 12 residues.

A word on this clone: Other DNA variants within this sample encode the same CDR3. The DNA of the CDR3 is TGCAGCGTTGAATCCACCTACGAGCAGTACTTC. Amino acid sequence: CSVESTYEQYF. The rearrangement links TRBV29-1 to TRBJ2-7; D is ambiguous. V was trimmed by 2 bases and J by 2 bases, leaving 4 bases between them. Per the germline V gene, CDR1 is SQVTM and CDR2 is ANQGSEA. This CDR3 spans 11 amino acids.

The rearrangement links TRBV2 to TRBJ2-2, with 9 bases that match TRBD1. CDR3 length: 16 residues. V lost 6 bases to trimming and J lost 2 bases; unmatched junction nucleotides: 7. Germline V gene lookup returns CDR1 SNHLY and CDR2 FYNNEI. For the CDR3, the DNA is TGTGCCAGCAGGCCGGGACAGGGAATCAACACCGGGGAGCTGTTTTTT. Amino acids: CASRPGQGINTGELFF.

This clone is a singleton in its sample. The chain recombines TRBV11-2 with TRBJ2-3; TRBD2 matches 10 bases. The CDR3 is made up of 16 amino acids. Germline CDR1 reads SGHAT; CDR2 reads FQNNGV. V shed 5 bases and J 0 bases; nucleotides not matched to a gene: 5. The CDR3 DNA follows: TGTGCCAGCAGCGTCCAACTAGCGGGGAGCACAGATACGCAGTATTTT. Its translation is CASSVQLAGSTDTQYF.

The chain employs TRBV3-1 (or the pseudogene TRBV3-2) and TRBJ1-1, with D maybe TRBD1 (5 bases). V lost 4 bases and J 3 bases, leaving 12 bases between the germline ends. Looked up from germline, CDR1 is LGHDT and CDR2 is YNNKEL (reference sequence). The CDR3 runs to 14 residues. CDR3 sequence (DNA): TGTGCCAGCAGCCCTGGGGGAGGATACACTGAAGCTTTCTTT. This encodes CASSPGGGYTEAFF.

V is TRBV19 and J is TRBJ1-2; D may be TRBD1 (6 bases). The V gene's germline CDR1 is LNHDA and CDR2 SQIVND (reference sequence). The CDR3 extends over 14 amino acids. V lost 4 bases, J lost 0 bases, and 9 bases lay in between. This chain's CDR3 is CASSNRATNYGYTF. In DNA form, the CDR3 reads TGTGCCAGTAGTAACAGGGCAACTAACTATGGCTACACCTTC.

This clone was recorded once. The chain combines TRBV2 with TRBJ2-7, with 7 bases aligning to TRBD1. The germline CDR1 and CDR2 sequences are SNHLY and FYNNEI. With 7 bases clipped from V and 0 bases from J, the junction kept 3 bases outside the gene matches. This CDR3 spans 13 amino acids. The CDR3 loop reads CASNRGSSYEQYF. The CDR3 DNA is TGTGCCAGCAACAGGGGAAGCTCCTACGAGCAGTACTTC.

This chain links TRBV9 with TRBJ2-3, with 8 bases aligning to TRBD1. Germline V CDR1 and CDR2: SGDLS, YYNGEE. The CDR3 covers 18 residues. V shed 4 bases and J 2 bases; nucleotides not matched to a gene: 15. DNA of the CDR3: TGTGCCAGCAGCAGACAACTGACAGGGGAGGCCTTCACAGATACGCAGTATTTT. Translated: CASSRQLTGEAFTDTQYF.

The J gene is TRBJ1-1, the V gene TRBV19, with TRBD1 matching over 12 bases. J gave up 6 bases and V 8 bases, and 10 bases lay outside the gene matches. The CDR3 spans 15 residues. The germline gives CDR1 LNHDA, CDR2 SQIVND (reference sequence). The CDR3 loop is CASDPGQGATAEAFF. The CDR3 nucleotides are TGTGCCAGTGATCCGGGACAGGGGGCTACAGCTGAAGCTTTCTTT.

The CDR3 DNA follows: TGTGCCACCAGTGATTCGCTAACTCAAAACATTCAGTACTTC. Translation: CATSDSLTQNIQYF. The gene calls are TRBV24-1 and TRBJ2-4; D unclear. This CDR3 has 14 residues. CDR1 and CDR2 from the germline V gene are KGHDR and SFDVKD. Deletions cut 2 bases from V and 5 bases from J, with 9 bases between.